This passage covers 18 T cell receptor beta chains from one sample sequenced in a study of T-cell reconstitution after alpha-beta-depleted transplantation in children (dated by TCRdb to the mid-2010s). Libraries were constructed by PCR. Sequencing used an Illumina HiSeq 2500. TCR library preparation used molecular barcoding, with unique molecular identifiers applied to normalize quantification of the TCRbeta repertoire. TCRdb reprocessing: public reads trimmed at Q25 with fastp, clones called with MiXCR, in-frame beta chains kept. Entries that share a CDR3 protein sequence are merged under the most common genes and DNA. In this sample the table shows about 120,000 distinct CDR3 sequences, 10% of which occur a single time. Approximately 8% of the sample lies in the top ten. The source was PBMCs from the stem cell graft donor, collected from the stem cell graft. The source of these receptors is a human donor who donated a stem cell graft to a child with acute lymphoblastic leukemia.

This clonotype was observed many times. The rearrangement joins TRBV5-1 to TRBJ2-5; TRBD1 matches at 9 bases. In germline, CDR1 is SGHRS, CDR2 YFSETQ. J lost 3 bases, V lost 4 bases, and 4 bases had no gene match. CDR3 length: 14 amino acids. CDR3 in DNA: TGCGCCAGCAGCGGAAGGACAGGGGAAGAGACCCAGTACTTC. Translation gives CASSGRTGEETQYF. Together with reference TRBV5-1 and TRBJ2-5, the CDR3 gives the full variable domain: KAGVTQTPRYLIKTRGQQVTLSCSPISGHRSVSWYQQTPGQGLQFLFEYFSETQRNKGNFPGRFSGRQFSNSRSEMNVSTLELGDSALYLCASSGRTGEETQYFGPGTRLLVL.

As for this clonotype: Just one base apart from a much larger clone, this may be a read error. This chain connects TRBV12-3 or TRBV12-4 to TRBJ2-5; D is ambiguous. The CDR3 consists of 12 residues. V lost 7 bases to trimming and J lost 5 bases, with 11 bases between them. The CDR3 region has the DNA TGTGCCAGCACCTCCCAGCATGAGACCCAGTACTTC. Its protein product is CASTSQHETQYF.

This clonotype came up many times. In nucleotides, the CDR3 is TGTGCCAGCAGCCCGGATTCCGGGACTAGCGGGAGCCTCTCCTACGAGCAGTACTTC. Its protein product is CASSPDSGTSGSLSYEQYF. This chain links TRBV4-2 with TRBJ2-7; 14 nucleotides line up with TRBD2. V was pared by 4 bases and J by 0 bases, with 11 bases of the junction left unmatched. This CDR3 region has 19 residues. In germline, CDR1 is LGHNA, CDR2 YNFKEQ.

This clonotype was seen at least ten times. The J gene is TRBJ2-4, the V gene TRBV28; no firm D call. Germline V gives CDR1 MDHEN, CDR2 SYDVKM. The ends were cut back, 7 bases at V and 7 bases at J, with 8 bases in the middle. The CDR3 consists of 11 residues. CDR3 DNA: TGTGCCAGCACCGATAGTAACATTCAGTACTTC. Translation: CASTDSNIQYF. Full variable domain (outside the CDR3, taken from reference TRBV28 and TRBJ2-4): DVKVTQSSRYLVKRTGEKVFLECVQDMDHENMFWYRQDPGLGLRLIYFSYDVKMKEKGDIPEGYSVSREKKERFSLILESASTNQTSMYLCASTDSNIQYFGAGTRLSVL.

This clonotype was observed many times. The chain has TRBV24-1 and TRBJ2-1, with 7 positions matching TRBD1. V was pared by 3 bases and J by 6 bases, with 4 bases of the junction left unmatched. The CDR3 consists of 14 residues. CDR1 and CDR2 from the germline V gene are KGHDR and SFDVKD. The CDR3 reads CATSDETGINEQFF. DNA for the CDR3: TGTGCCACCAGTGATGAGACAGGGATCAATGAGCAGTTCTTC.

This clonotype was recorded at least ten times. The V call is TRBV5-1, the J call TRBJ2-3; D uncertain. There are 12 residues in the CDR3. Germline V gene data show CDR1 as SGHRS and CDR2 as YFSETQ. The V end was cut by 3 bases, the J end by 3 bases, with 5 bases between. CDR3 sequence reads: CASSSTTDTQYF. CDR3 in DNA: TGCGCCAGCAGCTCAACTACAGATACGCAGTATTTT. Complete variable domain (other parts from reference TRBV5-1 and TRBJ2-3): KAGVTQTPRYLIKTRGQQVTLSCSPISGHRSVSWYQQTPGQGLQFLFEYFSETQRNKGNFPGRFSGRQFSNSRSEMNVSTLELGDSALYLCASSSTTDTQYFGPGTRLTVL.

Many counts were recorded for this clonotype. The DNA of the CDR3 is TGCAGTGCTAGAGATCCGTTCGGGAGCTACGAGCAGTACTTC. It yields the protein CSARDPFGSYEQYF. The rearrangement uses TRBV20-1 and TRBJ2-7, with D maybe TRBD2 (6 bases). CDR3 length equals 14 residues. Trimming removed 0 bases from V and 3 bases from J, with 12 bases in between. Germline-derived CDR1 and CDR2 are DFQATT and SNEGSKA (reference sequence).

The chain combines TRBV15 with TRBJ2-1; TRBD2 is a possible D gene (6 bases). This CDR3 region has 14 residues. Germline CDR1 and CDR2: LNHNV and YYDKDF (reference sequence). With 0 bases removed from V and 7 bases from J, the gap between germline ends came to 10 bases. The CDR3 protein is CATSRDNGGNEQFF. In nucleotides, the CDR3 is TGTGCCACCAGCAGAGATAATGGGGGGAATGAGCAGTTCTTC.

This clonotype occurred many times. The chain carries TRBV4-1 and TRBJ1-5; maybe TRBD1 (5 bases). The V and J ends lost 1 base and 9 bases respectively, with 19 bases between them. Germline CDR1 MGHRA, CDR2 YSYEKL. The CDR3 has 16 residues. DNA of the CDR3: TGCGCCAGCAGCCAAGGCCTCCGGGACGTACGTCGGCCCCAGCATTTT. Residues: CASSQGLRDVRRPQHF.

This clonotype was found many times. The chain uses TRBV12-3 or TRBV12-4 and TRBJ1-1, with TRBD1 matching over 11 bases. The trim removed 7 bases at V and 5 bases at J, leaving 3 bases unmatched. There are 13 residues in the CDR3. CDR3 nucleotide sequence: TGTGCCAGCACTAGGGACAGGGGGACTGAAGCTTTCTTT. It encodes CASTRDRGTEAFF.

This clonotype has at least ten counts. This chain joins TRBV25-1 and TRBJ1-2, with 11 bases identical to TRBD1. The CDR3 sequence is 16 residues long. Trimming cost V 1 base and J 6 bases; bases outside gene matches: 7. The germline V gene encodes CDR1 MGHDK and CDR2 SYGVNS. In DNA form, the CDR3 reads TGTGCCAGCAGTGAATCGGGGACAGGGGGTTTGGATGGCTACACCTTC. Translation: CASSESGTGGLDGYTF.

This clonotype was counted many times. The chain has TRBV7-2 and TRBJ1-5; TRBD1 might be the D (6 bases). V was shortened by 3 bases and J by 7 bases, with 19 bases between the two germline ends. Germline values: CDR1 SGHTA, CDR2 FQGNSA. The CDR3 runs to 16 residues. CDR3 protein: CASSFSGGGAGQPQHF. CDR3 nucleotide sequence: TGTGCCAGCAGCTTTAGCGGGGGGGGCGCGGGACAGCCCCAGCATTTT.

This clonotype was observed at least ten times. The J gene is TRBJ1-2, the V gene TRBV12-3 or TRBV12-4; D not certain. CDR3 length: 13 amino acids. Trimming stripped 5 bases from V and 6 bases from J, with 13 bases between. The CDR3 sequence: CASSLLRADGYTF. The CDR3 DNA reads as TGTGCCAGCAGTCTACTTCGGGCAGATGGCTACACCTTC.

This clonotype was detected ten times or more. This chain uses TRBV7-2 with TRBJ2-1, with D tentatively TRBD2 (6 bases). V was trimmed by 5 bases and J by 10 bases, leaving 30 bases between them. There are 18 residues in the CDR3. Germline V gives CDR1 SGHTA, CDR2 FQGNSA. The CDR3 DNA reads as TGTGCCAGCAGCCGAGACCCATCTGGGCGGGGACCCACGGGGGAGCAGTTCTTC. Protein sequence: CASSRDPSGRGPTGEQFF.

This clonotype was seen many times. The J gene is TRBJ2-4, the V gene TRBV20-1, with 10 bases that match TRBD2. This CDR3 has 17 residues. CDR1 is DFQATT and CDR2 is SNEGSKA in the germline V gene (reference sequence). V trimming: 0 bases; J trimming: 6 bases; junction bases outside the gene matches: 11. CDR3 in amino acids: CSARDSGASGSTNIQYF. CDR3 nucleotides: TGCAGTGCTAGAGATTCGGGAGCTAGCGGGAGCACAAACATTCAGTACTTC.

This clonotype came up many times. The chain is built from TRBV20-1 and TRBJ2-7, with a tentative D call TRBD1 (6 bases). The CDR3 consists of 17 residues. V was shortened by 0 bases and J by 0 bases, with 18 bases between the two germline ends. CDR1 is DFQATT, CDR2 SNEGSKA, per germline (reference sequence). CDR3 bases: TGCAGTGCTAGAGATATCCCCGGGACACCTAGCTCCTACGAGCAGTACTTC. As protein: CSARDIPGTPSSYEQYF.

This clonotype was counted many times. The chain has TRBV5-6 and TRBJ2-1; D is perhaps TRBD1 or TRBD2 (6 bases each). The CDR3 consists of 14 residues. Germline-derived CDR1 and CDR2 are SGHDT and YYEEEE. V was pared by 3 bases and J by 5 bases, with 12 bases between. CDR3 sequence reads: CASSYRAGNNEQFF. CDR3 sequence (DNA): TGTGCCAGCAGCTACAGGGCGGGGAACAATGAGCAGTTCTTC.

Ten or more counts support this clonotype. A much larger clone lies a single base off, so this may be a read error. The chain recombines TRBV20-1 with TRBJ2-5; no clear D gene. Germline CDR1 DFQATT, CDR2 SNEGSKA (reference sequence). The CDR3 has 10 amino acids. This chain's CDR3 is CSAIDETQHF. Written as DNA, the CDR3 is TGCAGTGCTATCGATGAGACCCAGCACTTC.